One T cell receptor beta chain is described in this entry. The target antigen is unknown. Sequenced with the Oncomine TCR Beta short-read assay was DNA taken from cultured CD4+ T cells. Using its own MiXCR run on the PCR reads, TCRdb lists one record per CDR3 protein. The sample includes several thousand distinct CDR3 sequences, approximately 42% of them seen just once. As for treatment: 10-day PBMC culture with coronavirus spike peptide pools or control peptides (ViraFEST assay). The data were taken from a study of vaccination and CD4 T cells after COVID-19. Study-wide background: The authors exposed cells to overlapping spike peptides derived from SARS-CoV-2, HCoV-NL63, HCoV-OC43 and HCoV-229E. Researchers treated control cultures with a CEFX pool, an HIV-1 Nef pool, or no peptide. Study-level findings and limits: The appearance of a median 86.3% of reactive clones in convalescent patients occurred only post-vaccination.

V was cut by 1 base and J by 6 bases, with 13 bases left in between. This CDR3 contains 13 residues. Germline lookup yields CDR1 DFQATT and CDR2 SNEGSKA (reference sequence). The rearrangement links TRBV20-1 to TRBJ2-7; weak D call: TRBD2 (6 bases). The sample consisted of CD4+ T cells from blood, cultured in vitro. This TCR came from a human donor who had recovered from COVID-19. The CDR3 spells CSARGGVRIEQYF. The CDR3 nucleotides read TGCAGTGCTAGAGGGGGGGTTAGAATCGAGCAGTACTTC.